Listed below are T cell receptor beta chains from one sample, sequenced in a study of beta chain features in type 1 diabetes. Assay used: immunoSEQ multiplex PCR; TCRdb lists only in-frame clones, some missing. The data hold around 280,000 clones, with 15% observed a single time. Sequencing was carried out using naive CD4+ T cells from blood. The receptors were sampled from a man between 18 and 35 years old with type 1 diabetes. The CDR3 runs from the conserved cysteine through the conserved F or W. A D gene is named only where the DNA matches it firmly. Some rows mark clone size as missing; the rest say once, few, many or name a class of expanded clone.

TRBJ2-1 - - TRBV18 CASSRSGDEQFF TGTGCCAGCTCACGATCGGGTGATGAGCAGTTCTTC
TRBJ1-6 - few TRBV30 CAWSVHERRTLHF TGTGCCTGGAGTGTACATGAAAGGAGGACCCTCCACTTT
TRBJ1-4 TRBD1 - TRBV30 CAWSDNLDRELFF TGTGCCTGGAGTGATAATCTCGACAGGGAACTGTTTTTT
TRBJ1-2 TRBD1 - TRBV4-3 CASSQATGQGGTVHGYTF TGCGCCAGCAGCCAAGCGACGGGACAGGGAGGGACTGTCCATGGCTACACCTTC
TRBJ1-2 - - TRBV7-9 CASGRGTYGYTF TGTGCCAGCGGGCGGGGGACATATGGCTACACCTTC
TRBJ2-1 - few TRBV5-1 CASSPLSSSYNEQFF TGCGCCAGCAGCCCCCTATCGAGCTCCTACAATGAGCAGTTCTTC
TRBJ1-4 - few TRBV27 CASSLSSSITEKLFF TGTGCCAGCAGTTTATCGTCCAGTATAACTGAAAAACTGTTTTTT
TRBJ1-2 - - TRBV30 CAWSVAQLYGYTF TGTGCCTGGAGTGTCGCACAGCTCTATGGCTACACCTTC
TRBJ2-2 - few TRBV9 CASSVVGGLTGELFF TGTGCCAGCAGCGTAGTTGGGGGCTTAACCGGGGAGCTGTTTTTT
TRBJ2-1 TRBD2 few TRBV4-2 CASSQVSGLAGEFRQFF TGTGCCAGCAGCCAAGTTTCAGGGCTAGCGGGAGAATTTCGGCAGTTCTTC
TRBJ2-1 TRBD1 - TRBV15 CATSRGQGVNEQFF TGTGCCACCAGCAGGGGACAGGGGGTGAATGAGCAGTTCTTC
TRBJ2-7 TRBD1 few TRBV7-8 CASSLERGPYEQYF TGTGCCAGCAGCTTAGAGAGGGGGCCCTACGAGCAGTACTTC
TRBJ1-2 TRBD1 few TRBV7-7 CASSPHNTKTGANYGYTF TGTGCCAGCAGCCCCCACAACACAAAGACAGGGGCCAACTATGGCTACACCTTC
TRBJ1-1 TRBD1 - TRBV19 CASMGTVMRTEAFF TGTGCCAGTATGGGGACAGTCATGAGGACTGAAGCTTTCTTT
TRBJ2-6 - few TRBV7-9 CASSQVFGARGANVLTF TGCGCCAGCAGCCAAGTGTTTGGGGCGCGAGGGGCCAACGTCCTGACTTTC
TRBJ1-2 - - TRBV6-1 CASRQGLLYGYTF TGTGCCAGCAGACAGGGTCTACTCTATGGCTACACCTTC
TRBJ2-3 - few TRBV19 CASSMNRITDTQYF TGTGCCAGTAGTATGAACAGAATCACAGATACGCAGTATTTT
TRBJ2-7 - few TRBV28 CASSFSRDEQYF TGTGCCAGCAGTTTTTCGAGGGACGAGCAGTACTTC
TRBJ2-3 TRBD2 - TRBV5-1 CASAGGRSTDTQYF TGCGCCAGCGCGGGAGGGAGGAGCACAGATACGCAGTATTTT
TRBJ2-1 - few TRBV5-1 CASSSQGYSYNEQFF TGCGCCAGCAGCTCCCAGGGGTACTCCTACAATGAGCAGTTCTTC
TRBJ1-2 - few TRBV6-1 CASLRDIGHTYGYTF TGTGCCAGCTTGAGGGACATAGGCCATACTTATGGCTACACCTTC
TRBJ2-1 TRBD1 few TRBV28 CASSLRTGINEQFF TGTGCCAGCAGCCTCAGGACAGGAATCAATGAGCAGTTCTTC